The clone carrying this TCR beta chain was found a few times. Its antigen is unknown. This CDR3 spans 13 amino acids. Trimming removed 1 base at V and 1 base at J, with 5 bases between. Per germline, CDR1 LNHNV and CDR2 YYDKDF (reference sequence). These data originate in a study of metastatic and nonmetastatic thyroid tumors. Study-level background: Blood and tumor or nodule tissue repertoires from malignant and benign thyroid patients were compared. The study, taken as a whole, reports: Relative to benign nodules, malignant thyroid tumors were reportedly characterized by significantly elevated TCR beta diversity in blood and tumor.

Per the authors' pipeline: The study built a papillary thyroid cancer distant-metastasis classifier from CDR3 differences across clinicopathological groups. TCRdb re-called clones via MiXCR from the PCR reads. The V and J calls were determined by TCRdb, not by the authors. Of 15,000 to 20,000 clones in the sample, 29% were seen once. All patients were treatment-naive before thyroid surgery. This receptor was identified in a male donor with papillary thyroid cancer or a benign thyroid nodule (not recorded which). Some clones in this sample may be carry-over from other donors' samples. The chain joins TRBV15 to TRBJ2-7; D unresolved. The sequenced sample was tumor tissue. Written as DNA, the CDR3 is TGTGCCACCAGCAGAGTTGATTCCTACGAGCAGTACTTC. Translating gives CATSRVDSYEQYF.